The 28 T cell receptor beta chains presented below share a single source sample, sequenced in a study of blood T cell repertoires in COVID-19. The protocol was immunoSEQ multiplex PCR, while the TCRdb copy is restricted to in-frame clones and leaves out a portion. The sample lists tens of thousands of clones; about 92% were seen once. Sequencing was carried out using peripheral blood. The receptor source for this set is a man over 45 with COVID-19, enrolled during active disease.

The CDR3 protein is CASSPRYRAGREKLFF. The CDR3, as DNA: TGTGCCAGCTCACCACGTTACAGAGCCGGGAGGGAAAAACTGTTTTTT. V gene TRBV18 combines with J gene TRBJ1-4; D gene unclear. Germline CDR1 is KGHSH and CDR2 is LQKENI. Trimming stripped 1 base from V and 8 bases from J, with 17 bases between. CDR3 size: 16 residues.

V and J are TRBV5-8 and TRBJ2-2; possible D gene TRBD2, 5 bases. The CDR3 is made up of 15 amino acids. Trimming pared 0 bases from V and 2 bases from J, leaving 8 bases between. Germline CDR1 is SGHTS and CDR2 is YDEGEE. The CDR3 bases are TGTGCCAGCAGCTTGGTACGGGGAAACACCGGGGAGCTGTTTTTT. As protein: CASSLVRGNTGELFF.

The chain uses TRBV7-9 and TRBJ2-5; TRBD2 matches 8 bases. CDR1 and CDR2 from the germline V gene are SEHNR and FQNEAQ (reference sequence). Trimming cost V 5 bases and J 3 bases; bases outside gene matches: 8. This CDR3 is 15 amino acids long. The CDR3 protein is CASSPRSAGEETQYF. The CDR3 DNA is TGTGCCAGCAGCCCTCGCTCAGCGGGAGAAGAGACCCAGTACTTC.

This chain connects TRBV3-1 (or the pseudogene TRBV3-2) to TRBJ2-4; D remains unclear. Germline assignment: CDR1 LGHDT and CDR2 YNNKEL (reference sequence). The CDR3 runs to 15 residues. V was cut by 4 bases and J by 4 bases, with 14 bases left in between. The CDR3 sequence is CASSLYGQVKNIQYF. As DNA, the CDR3 is TGTGCCAGCAGCCTGTATGGGCAGGTAAAAAACATTCAGTACTTC.

The chain combines TRBV25-1 with TRBJ2-7; TRBD1 matches 8 bases. The CDR3 has 16 residues. V dropped 0 bases and J dropped 4; count of bases not matched to a gene: 8. The germline V gene has CDR1 MGHDK and CDR2 SYGVNS. CDR3 protein: CASSEYDRGGVYEQYF. DNA of the CDR3: TGTGCCAGCAGTGAATACGACAGGGGAGGTGTGTACGAGCAGTACTTC.

This rearrangement joins TRBV4-1 to TRBJ2-1, with 8 bases fitting TRBD1. V was pared by 1 base and J by 10 bases, with 9 bases of the junction left unmatched. Germline V gene sequence: CDR1 MGHRA, CDR2 YSYEKL. The CDR3 length is 15 residues. CDR3 protein: CASSQGRGRPWEQFF. The CDR3 DNA reads TGCGCCAGCAGCCAAGGCAGGGGGCGCCCCTGGGAGCAGTTCTTC.

This chain links TRBV18 with TRBJ2-2; a possible D gene is TRBD1 (5 bases). Germline assignment: CDR1 KGHSH and CDR2 LQKENI. Trimming pared 0 bases from V and 4 bases from J, leaving 12 bases between. The CDR3 runs to 16 residues. CDR3 sequence reads: CASSPPQGFGTGELFF. The DNA of the CDR3 is TGTGCCAGCTCACCACCGCAGGGATTCGGCACCGGGGAGCTGTTTTTT. Using reference TRBV18 and TRBJ2-2 for the parts outside the CDR3, the full variable domain is NAGVMQNPRHLVRRRGQEARLRCSPMKGHSHVYWYRQLPEEGLKFMVYLQKENIIDESGMPKERFSAEFPKEGPSILRIQQVVRGDSAAYFCASSPPQGFGTGELFFGEGSRLTVL.

The chain uses TRBV30 and TRBJ2-1, with 9 nucleotides matching TRBD1. Germline CDR1 and CDR2: GTSNPN and SVGIG (reference sequence). This CDR3 comprises 12 residues. V shed 1 base, J shed 12 bases, and the junction held 4 bases outside the gene matches. The CDR3 spells CAWSEPGQGQFF. CDR3 DNA sequence: TGTGCCTGGAGTGAACCGGGACAGGGGCAGTTCTTC.

The chain's CDR3 is CASSHARGGWAFF. CDR3 nucleotides: TGTGCCAGCAGCCACGCAAGGGGTGGGTGGGCTTTCTTT. This chain connects TRBV3-1 (or the pseudogene TRBV3-2) to TRBJ1-1, with D perhaps TRBD1 (5 bases). Germline V gene sequence: CDR1 LGHDT, CDR2 YNNKEL (reference sequence). The CDR3 length is 13 residues. Trimming took off 3 bases at V and 11 bases at J, with 16 bases between the two ends.

This rearrangement joins TRBV5-4 to TRBJ2-5; 8 nucleotides agree with TRBD2. The CDR3 is 16 residues long. The germline V gene encodes CDR1 SGHNT and CDR2 YYREEE (reference sequence). V dropped 0 bases and J dropped 6; count of bases not matched to a gene: 10. The CDR3 coding sequence is TGTGCCAGCAGCTTGGCCCCAGCGGGAGCTGGGAAGACCCAGTACTTC. Protein product: CASSLAPAGAGKTQYF.

The chain combines TRBV7-2 with TRBJ2-2; 14 bases fit TRBD2. Germline V gene sequence: CDR1 SGHTA, CDR2 FQGNSA. V trimming: 5 bases; J trimming: 0 bases; junction bases outside the gene matches: 2. This CDR3 region has 17 residues. The CDR3 spells CASSQGLAGANTGELFF. In DNA, the CDR3 is TGTGCCAGCAGCCAGGGACTAGCGGGAGCGAACACCGGGGAGCTGTTTTTT.

This chain joins TRBV5-6 and TRBJ1-3; a weak D match, TRBD1 (5 bases). This CDR3 has 15 residues. In germline, CDR1 is SGHDT, CDR2 YYEEEE. The V and J ends lost 0 bases and 3 bases respectively, with 10 bases between them. The DNA for the CDR3 is TGTGCCAGCAGCTTGGTTACGGGGGTTGGAAACACCATATATTTT. Translation: CASSLVTGVGNTIYF.

The count of this clone is one. This chain joins TRBV4-1 and TRBJ1-1, with TRBD1 matching over 10 bases. V dropped 2 bases and J dropped 3; count of bases not matched to a gene: 6. The V gene's germline CDR1 is MGHRA and CDR2 YSYEKL. CDR3 size: 16 residues. The CDR3 spells CASSQRGDRGYTEAFF. In DNA, the CDR3 is TGCGCCAGCAGCCAAAGGGGGGACAGGGGCTACACTGAAGCTTTCTTT.

This rearrangement joins TRBV19 to TRBJ1-5; the D gene is possibly TRBD1 (6 bases). Looked up from germline, CDR1 is LNHDA and CDR2 is SQIVND (reference sequence). The V and J ends lost 1 base and 11 bases respectively, with 12 bases between them. This CDR3 is built from 13 residues. The CDR3: CASSIAGVPSQHF. The CDR3 DNA reads TGTGCCAGTAGTATAGCAGGGGTCCCATCCCAGCATTTT.

The chain has TRBV9 and TRBJ1-1, with 7 bases matching TRBD1. This CDR3 is built from 16 residues. CDR1 and CDR2 from the germline V gene are SGDLS and YYNGEE. Germline trimming cut 3 bases from V and 3 bases from J; bases unmatched to any gene: 11. The CDR3 nucleotides are TGTGCCAGCAGCGAGCCCCGAGGGGGCTTGGACACTGAAGCTTTCTTT. Translating gives CASSEPRGGLDTEAFF.

The chain is built from TRBV23-1 and TRBJ2-1; 9 bases line up with TRBD1. TRBV23-1 is an open reading frame, and its role is uncertain. This CDR3 has 21 amino acids. V was pared by 0 bases and J by 4 bases, with 19 bases of the junction left unmatched. CDR3 sequence reads: CASSQSSLGQGKLTGYNEQFF. The CDR3 DNA reads as TGCGCCAGCAGTCAATCAAGTTTGGGACAGGGAAAGCTCACGGGTTACAATGAGCAGTTCTTC.

This clone is a singleton in its sample. The chain couples TRBV5-1 to TRBJ2-7, with D maybe TRBD1 (5 bases). Trimming shortened V by 2 bases and J by 7 bases, and 16 bases separated the two germline ends. This CDR3 has 14 residues. Germline V gene lookup returns CDR1 SGHRS and CDR2 YFSETQ. The CDR3 sequence is CASSFSGPVGEQYF. Written as DNA, the CDR3 is TGCGCCAGCAGCTTTTCAGGGCCCGTGGGGGAGCAGTACTTC.

The V gene is TRBV5-1, the J gene TRBJ1-4; 7 nucleotides agree with TRBD1. CDR3 length: 15 amino acids. Per the germline V gene, CDR1 is SGHRS and CDR2 is YFSETQ. J gave up 5 bases and V 7 bases, and 11 bases lay outside the gene matches. The CDR3 DNA is TGCGCCAGCCGAACAACCGGGACAGTCAATGAAAAACTGTTTTTT. This encodes CASRTTGTVNEKLFF.

This clone was recorded only once. The V call is TRBV7-9, the J call TRBJ2-7, with 7 positions matching TRBD1. CDR1 is SEHNR, CDR2 FQNEAQ, per germline (reference sequence). After removal of 2 bases from V and 5 bases from J, the junction contained 9 bases not matched to a gene. This CDR3 contains 15 residues. The CDR3 here is CASSLLVGGKNEQYF. The CDR3 DNA sequence: TGTGCCAGCAGCTTACTAGTAGGGGGCAAAAACGAGCAGTACTTC.

The chain uses TRBV5-1 and TRBJ1-1; TRBD1 matches 8 bases. The CDR3 covers 18 residues. Per germline, CDR1 SGHRS and CDR2 YFSETQ. V was pared by 1 base and J by 1 base, with 12 bases of the junction left unmatched. CDR3 residues: CASSLFPSGTGTNTEAFF. The CDR3, as DNA: TGCGCCAGCAGCTTGTTCCCCTCGGGGACAGGTACGAACACTGAAGCTTTCTTT.

The chain links TRBV6-1 to TRBJ2-7, with D perhaps matching TRBD1 (7 bases). The CDR3 length is 15 residues. In germline, CDR1 is MNHNS, CDR2 SASEGT. The V end lost 2 bases, the J end lost 2 bases, and 13 bases lay between the germline ends. The CDR3 sequence: CASSESGGLTYEQYF. In DNA, the CDR3 is TGTGCCAGCAGTGAATCAGGGGGACTGACCTACGAGCAGTACTTC.

This chain connects TRBV28 to TRBJ1-6; D unresolved. The germline gives CDR1 MDHEN, CDR2 SYDVKM. CDR3 length: 14 amino acids. Trimming took off 5 bases at V and 1 base at J, with 6 bases between the two ends. The CDR3 DNA sequence: TGTGCCAGCAGTAGACATTCCTATAATTCACCCCTCCACTTT. It translates to CASSRHSYNSPLHF.

This clone was picked up a small number of times. The V and J genes are TRBV27 and TRBJ1-2; D may be TRBD1 (5 bases). CDR1 and CDR2 (germline): MNHEY, SMNVEV (reference sequence). V lost 8 bases to trimming and J lost 4 bases, with 23 bases between them. The CDR3 runs to 16 residues. The CDR3 loop reads CASGRSVGAMSYGYTF. The CDR3 nucleotides read TGTGCCAGCGGACGTAGTGTAGGGGCAATGAGCTATGGCTACACCTTC.

The chain has TRBV29-1 and TRBJ1-1; 7 bases align to TRBD1. J gave up 2 bases and V 5 bases, and 2 bases lay outside the gene matches. CDR1 and CDR2 (germline): SQVTM, ANQGSEA. The CDR3 runs to 12 residues. For the CDR3, the DNA is TGCAGCGTTCGACAGGGTAACACTGAAGCTTTCTTT. This sequence encodes CSVRQGNTEAFF.

This clone came up once. This CDR3 is CASRGNNQPQHF. The CDR3 coding sequence is TGTGCATCTAGGGGTAACAATCAGCCCCAGCATTTT. The J gene is TRBJ1-5, the V gene TRBV27; TRBD1 might be the D (5 bases). The germline gives CDR1 MNHEY, CDR2 SMNVEV (reference sequence). The CDR3 runs to 12 residues.

CDR3 nucleotide sequence: TGCGCCAGCAGCTTGGGAGCAGGGGGGAATCAGCCCCAGCATTTT. Its protein product is CASSLGAGGNQPQHF. The chain has TRBV5-1 and TRBJ1-5, with 7 bases matching TRBD1. The germline gives CDR1 SGHRS, CDR2 YFSETQ. Germline trimming cut 0 bases from V and 4 bases from J; bases unmatched to any gene: 4. This CDR3 has 15 residues.

This clone showed up just once. This chain links TRBV5-1 with TRBJ1-2; 7 bases are shared with TRBD1. Germline values: CDR1 SGHRS, CDR2 YFSETQ. The CDR3 sequence is 13 residues long. J gave up 8 bases and V 6 bases, and 10 bases lay outside the gene matches. For the CDR3, the DNA is TGCGCCAGCAACCCCACAGGGGCGGCGGGCTACACCTTC. Translated: CASNPTGAAGYTF. The whole variable domain, filled in from reference TRBV5-1 and TRBJ1-2, reads KAGVTQTPRYLIKTRGQQVTLSCSPISGHRSVSWYQQTPGQGLQFLFEYFSETQRNKGNFPGRFSGRQFSNSRSEMNVSTLELGDSALYLCASNPTGAAGYTFGSGTRLTVV.

This chain uses TRBV4-3 with TRBJ1-5; D is possibly TRBD1 (5 bases). The germline V gene has CDR1 LGHNA and CDR2 YSLEER. The CDR3 spans 15 residues. Trimming removed 0 bases at V and 0 bases at J, with 6 bases between. CDR3 loop: CASSQDRVSNQPQHF. CDR3 DNA sequence: TGCGCCAGCAGCCAAGACAGGGTTAGCAATCAGCCCCAGCATTTT.